The present T cell receptor beta chain was sequenced within a study of shared clonotypes between healthy human individuals. Sequencing used immunoSEQ multiplex PCR; TCRdb keeps in-frame clones, though not all of them. The sample includes some 2,400,000 clones, approximately 94% of them seen just once. V was pared by 7 bases and J by 0 bases, with 16 bases between. The CDR3 has 16 residues. Germline loops: CDR1 SNHLY, CDR2 FYNNEI. The gene calls are TRBV2 and TRBJ2-1; a possible D gene is TRBD2 (5 bases). The sample was naive CD4+ T cells sorted from blood. Subset noted: CD45RA+ positively selected. The receptor was derived from a man in his late teens or twenties in good health. The CDR3 DNA reads TGTGCCAGCACCAAAGGGTACACTAGCTCCTACAATGAGCAGTTCTTC. Amino acids: CASTKGYTSSYNEQFF.